This T cell receptor (beta chain) was identified during a study of shared clonotypes between healthy human individuals. CD45RO-negative, CCR7-positively selected cells formed the naive CD8 fraction, excluding terminally differentiated effector memory CD45RA+ cells. Method: immunoSEQ multiplex PCR; TCRdb's copy keeps in-frame clones and lacks some. Among millions of clones, roughly 94% were seen once, and the ten largest hold about 1.1%. CDR1 is MGHRA and CDR2 is YSYEKL in the germline V gene. This CDR3 region has 16 residues. Germline trimming cut 5 bases from V and 1 base from J; bases unmatched to any gene: 11.

The genes are TRBV4-1 and TRBJ2-7, with TRBD1 matching 7 bases. This clonotype was obtained from a man younger than 30 in good health. Source material: naive CD8+ T cells sorted from blood. CDR3 sequence: CASSYIPGTASYEQYF. CDR3 bases: TGCGCCAGCAGCTACATCCCGGGGACAGCATCCTACGAGCAGTACTTC.